These 12 T cell receptor beta chains were all obtained from the same sample, sequenced in a study of CD8+ T cells in alopecia areata. Reverse transcription of extracted RNA yielded cDNA, which provided the sequencing template. TCRdb keeps only in-frame clones here, not all; method: immunoSEQ multiplex PCR. The repertoire includes 200,000 to 250,000 clones, approximately 40% of them detected once, and about 2.6% sits in the top ten. Indicated treatment: oral pan-JAK inhibitor, 5-10 mg twice daily. The specimen comprised CD4+ T cells sorted from blood, sampled at roughly week 36, from a patient treated with tofacitinib. Receptors originate from a human donor with alopecia areata.

The chain combines TRBV5-1 with TRBJ2-4, with D perhaps matching TRBD1 (6 bases). The V and J ends lost 0 bases and 2 bases respectively, with 9 bases between them. CDR1 SGHRS and CDR2 YFSETQ come from the germline V gene. The length of the CDR3 is 15 residues. CDR3 DNA: TGCGCCAGCAGCTTGGAAGGGGGAACCAAAAACATTCAGTACTTC. It codes for CASSLEGGTKNIQYF.

This clone occurred a few times. The chain joins TRBV5-4 to TRBJ2-2; D gene ambiguous. The CDR3 contains 15 residues. Germline V gives CDR1 SGHNT, CDR2 YYREEE (reference sequence). The germline V and J ends were trimmed by 1 base and 0 bases, with 7 bases remaining between them. For the CDR3, the DNA is TGTGCCAGCAGCTTGCCGGGTACGAACACCGGGGAGCTGTTTTTT. Translated, it gives CASSLPGTNTGELFF.

The chain links TRBV7-2 to TRBJ2-7, with D perhaps TRBD2 (6 bases). CDR3 length: 13 residues. The V end was cut by 5 bases, the J end by 5 bases, with 13 bases between. Germline loops: CDR1 SGHTA, CDR2 FQGNSA. CDR3 nucleotide sequence: TGTGCCAGCAGCCCCCGTGGGGGGAACGAGCAGTACTTC. This codes for CASSPRGGNEQYF. The whole variable domain, remainder taken from reference TRBV7-2 and TRBJ2-7, is GAGVSQSPSNKVTEKGKDVELRCDPISGHTALYWYRQSLGQGLEFLIYFQGNSAPDKSGLPSDRFSAERTGGSVSTLTIQRTQQEDSAVYLCASSPRGGNEQYFGPGTRLTVT.

V gene TRBV29-1 combines with J gene TRBJ2-3; a possible D gene is TRBD2 (6 bases). CDR3 length: 14 amino acids. Deletions cut 5 bases from V and 3 bases from J, with 15 bases between. Germline V gene sequence: CDR1 SQVTM, CDR2 ANQGSEA. This chain's CDR3 is CSVRETSFTDTQYF. The CDR3 coding sequence is TGCAGCGTTCGAGAGACTAGTTTTACAGATACGCAGTATTTT.

This clone was picked up a small number of times. The chain has TRBV29-1 and TRBJ1-2; the match to TRBD1 covers 9 bases. The CDR3 sequence is 15 residues long. Germline V lookup: CDR1 SQVTM, CDR2 ANQGSEA. V lost 6 bases and J lost 4; bases outside the gene matches: 12. The CDR3 sequence: CSVTPGTGPIYGYTF. As DNA, the CDR3 is TGCAGCGTGACCCCCGGGACAGGGCCCATCTATGGCTACACCTTC.

The chain carries TRBV30 and TRBJ2-1, with 11 bases aligning to TRBD2. V lost 5 bases and J lost 9; bases outside the gene matches: 9. The CDR3 loop spans 14 amino acids. From germline, CDR1 is GTSNPN and CDR2 SVGIG (reference sequence). The CDR3 bases are TGTGCCTGGGTAGCGGGAGGGCCGTTAGGTGAGCAGTTCTTC. This translates into CAWVAGGPLGEQFF.

This rearrangement joins TRBV7-2 to TRBJ2-7; D may be TRBD2 (5 bases). The germline V and J ends were trimmed by 2 bases and 1 base, with 9 bases remaining between them. The germline V gene has CDR1 SGHTA and CDR2 FQGNSA. The CDR3 consists of 14 residues. The CDR3, as DNA: TGTGCCAGCAGCTTATTCGGGGATTCCTACGAGCAGTACTTC. Protein sequence: CASSLFGDSYEQYF.

The chain employs TRBV28 and TRBJ1-2; weak D call: TRBD1 (5 bases). The germline V and J ends were trimmed by 6 bases and 8 bases, with 16 bases remaining between them. The CDR3 spans 13 residues. CDR1 is MDHEN, CDR2 SYDVKM, per germline. The CDR3 sequence: CASSGGAQSGYTF. The CDR3 DNA reads TGTGCCAGCAGCGGTGGGGCCCAAAGCGGCTACACCTTC.

This clone was found once. Other DNA sequences in this specimen translate into the identical CDR3. V is TRBV30 and J is TRBJ2-7; 9 bases align to TRBD1. Germline V gene data show CDR1 as GTSNPN and CDR2 as SVGIG (reference sequence). After removal of 3 bases from V and 1 base from J, the junction contained 7 bases not matched to a gene. This CDR3 contains 15 residues. CDR3 DNA sequence: TGTGCCTGGAGAGAACCCGGACAGGGGTCCTACGAGCAGTACTTC. It encodes CAWREPGQGSYEQYF.

This CDR3 is CAWSVRPRPQETQYF. CDR3 nucleotide sequence: TGTGCCTGGAGTGTCCGCCCCCGACCTCAAGAGACCCAGTACTTC. This chain connects TRBV30 to TRBJ2-5; D is undetermined. Germline V gives CDR1 GTSNPN, CDR2 SVGIG (reference sequence). The CDR3 covers 15 residues. The ends were cut back, 0 bases at V and 2 bases at J, with 13 bases in the middle.

J is TRBJ1-2 and V is TRBV10-2, with 8 bases matching TRBD1. The CDR3 has 14 amino acids. Germline loops: CDR1 WSHSY, CDR2 SAAADI. Unmatched junction bases numbered 7, after V lost 4 bases and J lost 6 bases. The chain's CDR3 is CASSARTGNDGYTF. Here the CDR3 DNA reads TGCGCCAGCAGTGCGAGGACAGGGAATGATGGCTACACCTTC.

A few counts support this clone. This rearrangement joins TRBV5-5 to TRBJ2-7; D not certain. The CDR3 is 14 residues long. Trimming took off 0 bases at V and 3 bases at J, with 10 bases between the two ends. In germline, CDR1 is SGHKS, CDR2 YYEKEE (reference sequence). The CDR3, as DNA: TGTGCCAGCAGCTTGGGACATGGCGGCTACGAGCAGTACTTC. This gives the protein CASSLGHGGYEQYF.